This T cell receptor beta chain was recorded in a study of CD8 T cells in ankylosing spondylitis. Points from the study as a whole: It appeared that ankylosing spondylitis blood was characterized by a TCR beta motif of roughly 8 highly homologous variants.

For this clonotype: Its antigen is not identified.

MiXCR, run by TCRdb on the 5' RACE reads, gives a single entry per CDR3 protein. The table includes about 480,000 distinct CDR3 sequences, approximately 17% detected once. Sequenced input: blood, either unsorted or a sorted T cell fraction (not recorded which). The clonotype originates from a male donor with ankylosing spondylitis.

The CDR3 region has the DNA TGCGCCAGCAGCTTGGACGGGTTACTCACAGATACGCAGTATTTT. This translates into CASSLDGLLTDTQYF. The chain has TRBV5-1 and TRBJ2-3; D not resolved. Looked up from germline, CDR1 is SGHRS and CDR2 is YFSETQ. V was pared by 0 bases and J by 2 bases, with 10 bases between. The CDR3 covers 15 residues.